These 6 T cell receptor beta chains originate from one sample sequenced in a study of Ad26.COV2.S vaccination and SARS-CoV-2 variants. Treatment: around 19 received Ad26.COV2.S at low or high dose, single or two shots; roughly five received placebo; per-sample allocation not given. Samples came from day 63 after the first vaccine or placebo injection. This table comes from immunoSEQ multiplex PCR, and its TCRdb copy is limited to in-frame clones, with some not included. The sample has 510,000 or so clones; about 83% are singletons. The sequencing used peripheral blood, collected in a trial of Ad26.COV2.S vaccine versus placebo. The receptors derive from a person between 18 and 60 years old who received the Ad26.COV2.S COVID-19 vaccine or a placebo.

CDR3 amino acids: CASSGNYNEQFF. CDR3 sequence (DNA): TGTGCCTCAAGCGGGAATTACAATGAGCAGTTCTTC. V gene TRBV6-5 combines with J gene TRBJ2-1; TRBD2 aligns across 7 bases. Germline loops: CDR1 MNHEY, CDR2 SVGAGI. There are 12 residues in the CDR3. Losses at the gene ends were 11 bases for V and 4 bases for J; bases not matched to a gene: 5.

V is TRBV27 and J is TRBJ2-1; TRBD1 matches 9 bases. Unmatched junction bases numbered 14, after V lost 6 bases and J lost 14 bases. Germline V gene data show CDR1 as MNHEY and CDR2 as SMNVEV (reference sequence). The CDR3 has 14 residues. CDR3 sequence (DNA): TGTGCCAGCAGCCCCGCCCCTCGGACAGGGGCGGAGTTCTTC. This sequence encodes CASSPAPRTGAEFF.

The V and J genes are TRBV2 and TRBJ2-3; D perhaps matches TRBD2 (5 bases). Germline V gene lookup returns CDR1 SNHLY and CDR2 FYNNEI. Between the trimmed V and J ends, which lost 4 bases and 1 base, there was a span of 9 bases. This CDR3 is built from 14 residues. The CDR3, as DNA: TGTGCCAGCAGTGGGGTCGGGGGCACAGATACGCAGTATTTT. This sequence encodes CASSGVGGTDTQYF.

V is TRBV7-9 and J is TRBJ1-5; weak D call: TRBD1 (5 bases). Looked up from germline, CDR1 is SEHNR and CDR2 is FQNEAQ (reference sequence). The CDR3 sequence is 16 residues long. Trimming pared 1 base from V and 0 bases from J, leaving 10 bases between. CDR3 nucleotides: TGTGCCAGCAGCTTAGTCGGGGGAGATAGCAATCAGCCCCAGCATTTT. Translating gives CASSLVGGDSNQPQHF.

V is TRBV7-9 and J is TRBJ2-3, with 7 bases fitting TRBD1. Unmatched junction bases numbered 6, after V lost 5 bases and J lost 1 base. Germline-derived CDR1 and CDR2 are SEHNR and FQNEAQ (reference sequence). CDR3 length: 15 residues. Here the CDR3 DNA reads TGTGCCAGCAGCCTTACAGGGGTGGGCACAGATACGCAGTATTTT. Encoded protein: CASSLTGVGTDTQYF.

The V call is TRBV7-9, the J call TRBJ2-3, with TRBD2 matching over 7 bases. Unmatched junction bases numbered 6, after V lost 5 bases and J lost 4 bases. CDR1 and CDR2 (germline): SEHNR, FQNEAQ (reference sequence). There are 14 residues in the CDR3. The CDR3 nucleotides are TGTGCCAGCAGCGAGACCGGGAGGTCAGATACGCAGTATTTT. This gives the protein CASSETGRSDTQYF.